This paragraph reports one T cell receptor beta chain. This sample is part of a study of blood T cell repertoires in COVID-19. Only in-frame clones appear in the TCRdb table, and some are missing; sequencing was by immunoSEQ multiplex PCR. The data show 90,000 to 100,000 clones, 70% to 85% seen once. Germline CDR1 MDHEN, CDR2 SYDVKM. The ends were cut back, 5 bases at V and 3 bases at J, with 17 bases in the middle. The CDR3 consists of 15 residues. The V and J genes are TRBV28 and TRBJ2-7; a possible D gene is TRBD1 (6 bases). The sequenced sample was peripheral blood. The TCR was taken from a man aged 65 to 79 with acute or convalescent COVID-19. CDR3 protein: CASSKTGIQNYEQYF. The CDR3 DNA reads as TGTGCCAGCAGTAAGACAGGAATACAAAACTACGAGCAGTACTTC.